This T cell receptor beta chain was observed in a study of cytomegalovirus exposure and HLA in healthy donors. On this clone: An end of the junction differs from the germline gene, which may be a read error.

Both 60 Vbeta primers and 13 Jbeta primers went into the PCR. Sequencing was performed with immunoSEQ multiplex PCR; in TCRdb, only in-frame clones are kept and a portion is missing. The sample has 110,000 to 150,000 clones, approximately 79% seen once. Per the germline V gene, CDR1 is KGHSH and CDR2 is LQKENI. The CDR3 consists of 12 residues. Healthy bone marrow donors made up the donors. The sequence was obtained from a female donor in good health and CMV-seronegative. Material for sequencing was PBMCs. The chain has TRBV18 and TRBJ2-1, with TRBD2 matching 7 bases. The CDR3 DNA is TGTGCCAGCTCCACCGGGGAGGGGATTCTAATCTTC. It specifies CASSTGEGILIF.